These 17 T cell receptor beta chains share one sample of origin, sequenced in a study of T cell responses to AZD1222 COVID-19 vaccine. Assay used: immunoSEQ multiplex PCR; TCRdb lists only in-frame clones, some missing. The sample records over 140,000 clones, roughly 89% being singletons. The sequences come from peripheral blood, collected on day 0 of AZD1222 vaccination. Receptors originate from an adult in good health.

CDR3 protein: CASSIEPGGGSPLHF. CDR3 DNA sequence: TGTGCCAGTAGTATAGAACCGGGAGGAGGTTCACCCCTCCACTTT. The chain employs TRBV19 and TRBJ1-6; D is ambiguous. The CDR3 consists of 15 residues. The V and J ends lost 0 bases and 9 bases respectively, with 12 bases between them. Per germline, CDR1 LNHDA and CDR2 SQIVND (reference sequence).

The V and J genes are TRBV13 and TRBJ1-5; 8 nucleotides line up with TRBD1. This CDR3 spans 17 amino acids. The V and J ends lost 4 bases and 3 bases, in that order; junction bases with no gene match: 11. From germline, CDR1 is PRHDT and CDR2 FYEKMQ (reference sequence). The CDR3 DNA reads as TGTGCCAGCAGCTCAACGTTCGGACAGGGAAACAATCAGCCCCAGCATTTT. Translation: CASSSTFGQGNNQPQHF. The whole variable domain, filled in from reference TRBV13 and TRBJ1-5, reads AAGVIQSPRHLIKEKRETATLKCYPIPRHDTVYWYQQGPGQDPQFLISFYEKMQSDKGSIPDRFSAQQFSDYHSELNMSSLELGDSALYFCASSSTFGQGNNQPQHFGDGTRLSIL.

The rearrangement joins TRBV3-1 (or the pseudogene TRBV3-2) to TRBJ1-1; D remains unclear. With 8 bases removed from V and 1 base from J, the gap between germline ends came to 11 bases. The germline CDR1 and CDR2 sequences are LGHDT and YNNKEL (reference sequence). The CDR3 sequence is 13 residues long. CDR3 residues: CASGDWGNTEAFF. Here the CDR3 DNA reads TGTGCCAGCGGGGATTGGGGGAACACTGAAGCTTTCTTT.

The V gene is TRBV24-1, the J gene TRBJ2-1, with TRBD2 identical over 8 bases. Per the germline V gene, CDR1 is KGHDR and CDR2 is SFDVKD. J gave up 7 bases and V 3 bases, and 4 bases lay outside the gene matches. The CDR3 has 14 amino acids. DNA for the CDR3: TGTGCCACCAGTGATAGCGGGGGTAAGAATGAGCAGTTCTTC. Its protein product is CATSDSGGKNEQFF.

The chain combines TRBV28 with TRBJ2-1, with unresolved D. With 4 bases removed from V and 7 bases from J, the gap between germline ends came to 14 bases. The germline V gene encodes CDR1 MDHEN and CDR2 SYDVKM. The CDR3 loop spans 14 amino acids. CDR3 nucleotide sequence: TGTGCCAGCAGTTCGCCCTTTAGGGTAAATGAGCAGTTCTTC. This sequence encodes CASSSPFRVNEQFF.

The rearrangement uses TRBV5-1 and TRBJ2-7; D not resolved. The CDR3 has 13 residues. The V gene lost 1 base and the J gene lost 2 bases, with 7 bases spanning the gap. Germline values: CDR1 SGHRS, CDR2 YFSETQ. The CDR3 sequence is CASSLTETYEQYF. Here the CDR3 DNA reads TGCGCCAGCAGCTTGACAGAAACCTACGAGCAGTACTTC.

The CDR3 here is CASSSTSGGLIQETQYF. CDR3 DNA sequence: TGTGCCAGCAGCTCGACTAGCGGGGGCCTGATACAAGAGACCCAGTACTTC. V gene TRBV7-2 combines with J gene TRBJ2-5; 12 bases line up with TRBD2. Trimming cost V 4 bases and J 2 bases; bases outside gene matches: 8. The CDR3 consists of 17 residues. The germline gives CDR1 SGHTA, CDR2 FQGNSA.

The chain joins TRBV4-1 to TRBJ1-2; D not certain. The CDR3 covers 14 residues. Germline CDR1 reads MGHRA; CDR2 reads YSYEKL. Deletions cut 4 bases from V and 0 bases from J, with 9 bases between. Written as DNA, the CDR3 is TGCGCCAGCAGCCCGTCCCCATCTAACTATGGCTACACCTTC. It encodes CASSPSPSNYGYTF.

The DNA for the CDR3 is TGTGCCAGCAGACTGCAGGGGGCTATCGGTTCACCCCTCCACTTT. This gives the protein CASRLQGAIGSPLHF. J is TRBJ1-6 and V is TRBV28; 8 bases are shared with TRBD1. Germline CDR1 and CDR2: MDHEN and SYDVKM. The V gene end was trimmed by 6 bases and the J gene end by 9 bases; junction bases not matched to a gene: 10. This CDR3 comprises 15 residues.

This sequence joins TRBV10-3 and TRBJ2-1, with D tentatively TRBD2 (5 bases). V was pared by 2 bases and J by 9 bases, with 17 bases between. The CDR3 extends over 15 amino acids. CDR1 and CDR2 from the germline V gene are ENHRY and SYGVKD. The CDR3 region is CAISEGGGPKREQFF. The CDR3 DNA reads TGTGCCATCAGTGAGGGAGGCGGGCCAAAACGTGAGCAGTTCTTC.

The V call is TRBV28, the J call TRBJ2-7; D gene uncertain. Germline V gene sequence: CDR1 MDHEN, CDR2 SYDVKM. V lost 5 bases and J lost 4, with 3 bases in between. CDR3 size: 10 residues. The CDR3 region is CASSNYEQYF. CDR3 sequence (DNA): TGTGCCAGCAGTAATTACGAGCAGTACTTC.

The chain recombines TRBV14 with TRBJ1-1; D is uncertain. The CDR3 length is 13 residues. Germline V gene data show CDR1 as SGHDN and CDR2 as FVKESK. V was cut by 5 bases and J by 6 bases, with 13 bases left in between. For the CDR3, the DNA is TGTGCCAGCAGCGTAGTTCGAGGCGCTGAAGCTTTCTTT. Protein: CASSVVRGAEAFF.

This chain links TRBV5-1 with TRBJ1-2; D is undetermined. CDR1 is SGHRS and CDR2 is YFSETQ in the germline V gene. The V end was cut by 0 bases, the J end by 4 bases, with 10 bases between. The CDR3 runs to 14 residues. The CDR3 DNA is TGCGCCAGCAGCTTGGATCCAGGTCCCTATGGCTACACCTTC. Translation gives CASSLDPGPYGYTF.

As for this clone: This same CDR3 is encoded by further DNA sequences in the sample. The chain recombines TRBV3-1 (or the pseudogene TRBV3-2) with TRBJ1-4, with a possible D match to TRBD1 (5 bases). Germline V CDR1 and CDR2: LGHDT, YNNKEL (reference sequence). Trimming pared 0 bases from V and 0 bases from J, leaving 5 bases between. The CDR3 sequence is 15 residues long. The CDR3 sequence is CASSQEGATNEKLFF. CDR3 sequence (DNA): TGTGCCAGCAGCCAAGAGGGGGCAACTAATGAAAAACTGTTTTTT.

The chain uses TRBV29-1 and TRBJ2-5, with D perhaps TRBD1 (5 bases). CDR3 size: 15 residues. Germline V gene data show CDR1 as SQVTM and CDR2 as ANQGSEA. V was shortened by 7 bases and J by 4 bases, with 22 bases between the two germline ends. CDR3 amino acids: CSAIGAPDITETQYF. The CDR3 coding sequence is TGCAGCGCCATTGGGGCGCCCGATATCACAGAGACCCAGTACTTC.

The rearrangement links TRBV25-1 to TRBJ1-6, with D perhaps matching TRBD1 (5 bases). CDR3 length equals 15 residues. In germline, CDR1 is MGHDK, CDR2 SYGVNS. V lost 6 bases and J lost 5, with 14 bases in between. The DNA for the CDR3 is TGTGCCAGCAGCCCTGGGGGACTAAATAATTCACCCCTCCACTTT. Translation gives CASSPGGLNNSPLHF.

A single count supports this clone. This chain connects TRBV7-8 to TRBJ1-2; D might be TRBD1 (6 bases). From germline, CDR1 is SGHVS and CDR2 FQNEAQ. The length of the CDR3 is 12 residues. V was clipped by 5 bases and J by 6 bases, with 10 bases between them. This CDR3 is CASSPQGDGYTF. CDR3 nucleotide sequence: TGTGCCAGCAGCCCACAGGGAGATGGCTACACCTTC. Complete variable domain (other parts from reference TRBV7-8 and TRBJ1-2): GAGVSQSPRYKVAKRGQDVALRCDPISGHVSLFWYQQALGQGPEFLTYFQNEAQLDKSGLPSDRFFAERPEGSVSTLKIQRTQQEDSAVYLCASSPQGDGYTFGSGTRLTVV.